This T cell receptor (beta chain) was recovered during a study of T cell changes during pregnancy in multiple sclerosis. Method: immunoSEQ multiplex PCR; TCRdb's copy keeps in-frame clones and lacks some. The sample includes roughly 100,000 clones, about 90% seen only once; the top ten take 0.75% to 0.95%. Unmatched junction bases numbered 2, after V lost 3 bases and J lost 6 bases. CDR3 length equals 14 residues. Germline loops: CDR1 ENHRY, CDR2 SYGVKD. The clonotype comes from a female donor with multiple sclerosis, enrolled in a pregnancy study. The chain couples TRBV10-3 to TRBJ1-6, with 7 bases fitting TRBD1. The sample in question was peripheral blood, obtained after pregnancy. This chain's CDR3 is CAISDRQGNSPLHF. In DNA, the CDR3 is TGTGCCATCAGTGATCGACAGGGTAATTCACCCCTCCACTTT.